The 32 T cell receptor beta chains listed next were all sequenced from one sample in a study of response to subunit inactivated influenza vaccine. TCRdb re-called the RT-PCR reads with MiXCR, one entry per CDR3 protein. This sample carries around 710,000 distinct CDR3 sequences, more than 11% of them seen once, and the ten largest clones take 6% to 8%. The sample consisted of PBMCs from blood, taken less than 15 days before vaccination. The receptor source for this set is a man aged 45-65 years who received an inactivated influenza vaccine.

The rearrangement uses TRBV19 and TRBJ1-1, with D possibly being TRBD1 (6 bases). V lost 4 bases to trimming and J lost 0 bases, with 9 bases between them. CDR1 and CDR2 from the germline V gene are LNHDA and SQIVND (reference sequence). The CDR3 covers 14 residues. CDR3 residues: CASSKGTMNTEAFF. For the CDR3, the DNA is TGTGCCAGTAGTAAAGGGACAATGAACACTGAAGCTTTCTTT.

The chain joins TRBV20-1 to TRBJ2-3, with unresolved D. CDR1 is DFQATT and CDR2 is SNEGSKA in the germline V gene (reference sequence). V was trimmed by 2 bases and J by 1 base, leaving 10 bases between them. This CDR3 has 14 amino acids. CDR3 protein: CSARSPTGTDTQYF. In DNA form, the CDR3 reads TGCAGTGCTAGATCCCCGACGGGCACAGATACGCAGTATTTT.

The chain joins TRBV20-1 to TRBJ1-1, with a weak D call TRBD1 (6 bases). Trimming pared 3 bases from V and 1 base from J, leaving 12 bases between. CDR3 length equals 14 residues. Looked up from germline, CDR1 is DFQATT and CDR2 is SNEGSKA (reference sequence). CDR3 loop: CSARAGTTNTEAFF. CDR3 DNA sequence: TGCAGTGCTAGGGCCGGGACAACGAACACTGAAGCTTTCTTT.

This clonotype showed up just a few times. The chain couples TRBV29-1 to TRBJ2-1; tentatively, D is TRBD2 (5 bases). The CDR3 is made up of 14 amino acids. V gave up 6 bases and J gave up 9 bases, with 21 bases separating them. The germline V gene has CDR1 SQVTM and CDR2 ANQGSEA. This CDR3 is CSVTTENLAGEQFF. The CDR3 DNA sequence: TGCAGCGTGACCACAGAAAACCTAGCCGGTGAGCAGTTCTTC.

This clonotype was recorded a few times. This chain connects TRBV21-1 to TRBJ2-3; TRBD1 is the table's D call, not checked against the DNA. TRBV21-1 is marked as a pseudogene. This CDR3 comprises 15 residues. The CDR3 DNA reads as TGTGCCAGCGGAACCGGGACGCCGCTTTTCGATACGCAGTATTTT. As protein: CASGTGTPLFDTQYF.

The chain has TRBV4-1 and TRBJ1-6; D gene ambiguous. Germline CDR1 reads MGHRA; CDR2 reads YSYEKL. This CDR3 contains 15 residues. V lost 1 base and J 4 bases, leaving 8 bases between the germline ends. The CDR3 reads CASSQAGFYNSPLHF. The CDR3 DNA reads TGCGCCAGCAGCCAAGCAGGCTTTTATAATTCACCCCTCCACTTT.

This clonotype was detected ten times or more. The chain couples TRBV5-5 to TRBJ2-2; 7 bases fit TRBD2. Germline loops: CDR1 SGHKS, CDR2 YYEKEE (reference sequence). The CDR3 is made up of 16 amino acids. V gave up 2 bases and J gave up 2 bases; unmatched junction bases: 6. The CDR3 coding sequence is TGTGCCAGCAGCTTAGGGCTAGCGGACAACACCGGGGAGCTGTTTTTT. It codes for CASSLGLADNTGELFF.

This clonotype was detected a few times. The chain carries TRBV10-3 and TRBJ2-1; TRBD2 matches 7 bases. CDR3 length: 14 amino acids. Trimming removed 6 bases from V and 9 bases from J; junction bases left unmatched: 11. In germline, CDR1 is ENHRY, CDR2 SYGVKD. The CDR3 region is CAIRGLTSSSEQFF. CDR3 in DNA: TGTGCCATCAGGGGACTAACGAGTTCGAGTGAGCAGTTCTTC.

This chain joins TRBV20-1 and TRBJ2-1; weak D call: TRBD1 (6 bases). The CDR3 contains 16 residues. V lost 0 bases and J 2 bases, leaving 14 bases between the germline ends. Germline V lookup: CDR1 DFQATT, CDR2 SNEGSKA (reference sequence). CDR3 in amino acids: CSARDVMGAAYNEQFF. The CDR3 DNA sequence: TGCAGTGCTAGAGATGTGATGGGGGCCGCCTACAATGAGCAGTTCTTC.

This clonotype was detected a few times. The genes are TRBV6-2 or TRBV6-3 and TRBJ2-5, with 10 nucleotides matching TRBD2. The CDR3 length is 16 residues. Germline V gene data show CDR1 as MNHEY and CDR2 as SVGEGT. V lost 2 bases and J lost 6; bases outside the gene matches: 9. DNA of the CDR3: TGTGCCAGCAGTTACGGTAGCGGGGGGCTGCTTCAGACCCAGTACTTC. This encodes CASSYGSGGLLQTQYF.

This clonotype appeared a few times. The J gene is TRBJ2-5, the V gene TRBV12-3 or TRBV12-4; 9 bases map to TRBD1. CDR3 size: 13 residues. Trimming removed 8 bases from V and 4 bases from J; junction bases left unmatched: 5. The CDR3 sequence: CASSQGAPETQYF. CDR3 coding DNA: TGTGCCAGCTCACAGGGGGCCCCAGAGACCCAGTACTTC.

In the case of this clonotype: A much larger clonotype is one base distant, so this may be a read error. V usage is TRBV29-1 and J usage is TRBJ1-1, with D possibly TRBD1 on 6 matching bases. Trimming left V 6 bases short and J 0 bases short, with 17 bases between. Per germline, CDR1 SQVTM and CDR2 ANQGSEA. The CDR3 runs to 15 residues. The CDR3 DNA follows: TGCAGCGTAGTCGACAGGTGGCTTTTGAACACTGAAGCTTTCTTT. Residues: CSVVDRWLLNTEAFF. Drawing the rest from reference TRBV29-1 and TRBJ1-1, the complete variable domain is SAVISQKPSRDICQRGTSLTIQCQVDSQVTMMFWYRQQPGQSLTLIATANQGSEATYESGFVIDKFPISRPNLTFSTLTVSNMSPEDSSIYLCSVVDRWLLNTEAFFGQGTRLTVV.

The gene calls are TRBV27 and TRBJ2-5, with D possibly being TRBD2 (6 bases). Germline values: CDR1 MNHEY, CDR2 SMNVEV (reference sequence). The germline V and J ends were trimmed by 3 bases and 7 bases, with 9 bases remaining between them. CDR3 length: 12 amino acids. CDR3: CASSFLGGTQYF. Written as DNA, the CDR3 is TGTGCCAGCAGTTTCCTGGGAGGGACCCAGTACTTC.

This clonotype was seen only a few times. The V call is TRBV7-8, the J call TRBJ2-3; TRBD2 matches 12 bases. This CDR3 is 14 amino acids long. Losses at the gene ends were 5 bases for V and 11 bases for J; bases not matched to a gene: 8. The germline V gene encodes CDR1 SGHVS and CDR2 FQNEAQ. The CDR3 nucleotides read TGTGCCAGCAGCGCCTCTAGCGGGGGGGTGATGCAGTATTTT. It encodes CASSASSGGVMQYF. Full variable domain (remainder filled in from reference TRBV7-8 and TRBJ2-3): GAGVSQSPRYKVAKRGQDVALRCDPISGHVSLFWYQQALGQGPEFLTYFQNEAQLDKSGLPSDRFFAERPEGSVSTLKIQRTQQEDSAVYLCASSASSGGVMQYFGPGTRLTVL.

This clonotype has just a few counts. This chain links TRBV5-6 with TRBJ2-3, with a weak D call TRBD2 (6 bases). Germline V gene data show CDR1 as SGHDT and CDR2 as YYEEEE. V was cut by 4 bases and J by 5 bases, with 26 bases left in between. This CDR3 comprises 18 residues. CDR3 coding DNA: TGTGCCAGCAGCCCGGAACGAATTGCCGCTAGCGCGAAAGATACGCAGTATTTT. Translated, it gives CASSPERIAASAKDTQYF.

This clonotype came up a few times. The gene calls are TRBV28 and TRBJ1-1, with a possible D match to TRBD1 (6 bases). The CDR3 consists of 12 residues. V lost 6 bases and J lost 7, with 12 bases in between. Germline V lookup: CDR1 MDHEN, CDR2 SYDVKM. The CDR3 DNA reads TGTGCCAGCAGCGCCGGGACACTTGAAGCTTTCTTT. This gives the protein CASSAGTLEAFF.

A few counts support this clonotype. Germline and junction disagree at one end, which may indicate a read error. J is TRBJ2-7 and V is TRBV6-6; the D is unclear. This CDR3 spans 10 amino acids. Germline-derived CDR1 and CDR2 are MNHNY and SVGAGI (reference sequence). The CDR3 sequence: CASGYGEQYF. Here the CDR3 DNA reads TGTGCCAGCGGTTACGGCGAGCAGTACTTC.

At least ten counts were recorded for this clonotype. The V and J genes are TRBV7-2 and TRBJ2-3; the match to TRBD2 covers 14 bases. V dropped 6 bases and J dropped 5; count of bases not matched to a gene: 7. CDR1 and CDR2 from the germline V gene are SGHTA and FQGNSA. The CDR3 extends over 16 amino acids. CDR3 in amino acids: CASSIRLAGGIDTQYF. DNA for the CDR3: TGTGCCAGCAGTATTAGACTAGCGGGGGGGATAGATACGCAGTATTTT.

There are many counts of this clonotype. The chain joins TRBV9 to TRBJ2-3; D is unresolved. The CDR3 length is 14 residues. Germline V gene lookup returns CDR1 SGDLS and CDR2 YYNGEE. The ends were cut back, 4 bases at V and 1 base at J, with 10 bases in the middle. CDR3 sequence (DNA): TGTGCCAGCAGCCCTCCGTTAGGCACAGATACGCAGTATTTT. Protein sequence: CASSPPLGTDTQYF. Drawing the rest from reference TRBV9 and TRBJ2-3, the complete variable domain is DSGVTQTPKHLITATGQRVTLRCSPRSGDLSVYWYQQSLDQGLQFLIQYYNGEERAKGNILERFSAQQFPDLHSELNLSSLELGDSALYFCASSPPLGTDTQYFGPGTRLTVL.

This clonotype has only a few counts. The rearrangement joins TRBV19 to TRBJ2-2; D is unresolved. The CDR3 totals 14 residues. The V gene's germline CDR1 is LNHDA and CDR2 SQIVND (reference sequence). V was clipped by 9 bases and J by 0 bases, with 11 bases between them. In nucleotides, the CDR3 is TGTGCCAGCGGCGGCCCTTCGAACACCGGGGAGCTGTTTTTT. It encodes CASGGPSNTGELFF.

The sample holds a few counts of this clonotype. The chain combines TRBV7-6 with TRBJ2-2; D gene ambiguous. CDR3 length: 13 amino acids. Trimming shortened V by 5 bases and J by 4 bases, and 8 bases separated the two germline ends. From germline, CDR1 is SGHVS and CDR2 FNYEAQ. The CDR3 DNA follows: TGTGCCAGCAGCCAGACGATCACCGGGGAGCTGTTTTTT. This sequence encodes CASSQTITGELFF.

This clonotype has more than one count but fewer than ten. V gene TRBV11-2 combines with J gene TRBJ2-3; 9 positions agree with TRBD2. Germline V gene lookup returns CDR1 SGHAT and CDR2 FQNNGV. The ends lost 4 bases at V and 5 bases at J; junction bases unmatched: 19. CDR3 size: 19 residues. DNA for the CDR3: TGTGCCAGCAGCTCCCCCCCGGGGGGCGGGGGGGCCTATATAGATACGCAGTATTTT. Protein: CASSSPPGGGGAYIDTQYF.

This clonotype has more than one count but fewer than ten. The chain links TRBV29-1 to TRBJ1-5, with TRBD1 matching 7 bases. The germline V gene has CDR1 SQVTM and CDR2 ANQGSEA. The V and J ends lost 4 bases and 4 bases, in that order; junction bases with no gene match: 4. The CDR3 spans 13 residues. The CDR3 sequence: CSVGDSLNQPQHF. The DNA of the CDR3 is TGCAGCGTTGGGGACAGCCTTAATCAGCCCCAGCATTTT. Looking up the rest from reference TRBV29-1 and TRBJ1-5 gives the full variable domain: SAVISQKPSRDICQRGTSLTIQCQVDSQVTMMFWYRQQPGQSLTLIATANQGSEATYESGFVIDKFPISRPNLTFSTLTVSNMSPEDSSIYLCSVGDSLNQPQHFGDGTRLSIL.

This chain connects TRBV6-2 or TRBV6-3 to TRBJ2-3, with 7 nucleotides matching TRBD1. The germline V gene encodes CDR1 MNHEY and CDR2 SVGEGT. J gave up 2 bases and V 5 bases, and 4 bases lay outside the gene matches. This CDR3 has 14 amino acids. CDR3 DNA sequence: TGTGCCAGCAGTGACACAGGGGACACAGATACGCAGTATTTT. This translates into CASSDTGDTDTQYF.

The V call is TRBV24-1, the J call TRBJ2-5; 7 bases line up with TRBD1. This CDR3 has 14 residues. Trimming removed 3 bases from V and 5 bases from J; junction bases left unmatched: 5. The germline V gene encodes CDR1 KGHDR and CDR2 SFDVKD. In DNA form, the CDR3 reads TGTGCCACCAGTGATACGACAGGGAAGGAGACCCAGTACTTC. Translating it yields CATSDTTGKETQYF.

The table lists this clonotype with a few counts. The genes are TRBV7-2 and TRBJ2-1, with 9 bases fitting TRBD1. Germline V gene data show CDR1 as SGHTA and CDR2 as FQGNSA. The ends lost 1 base at V and 2 bases at J; junction bases unmatched: 3. The CDR3 runs to 16 residues. The CDR3 protein is CASSLDGTGPYNEQFF. As DNA, the CDR3 is TGTGCCAGCAGCTTAGACGGGACAGGGCCCTACAATGAGCAGTTCTTC.

The count of this clonotype is one. The chain combines TRBV7-8 with TRBJ1-5, with D uncertain. The CDR3 runs to 15 residues. The germline V and J ends were trimmed by 0 bases and 1 base, with 7 bases remaining between them. Germline V gene lookup returns CDR1 SGHVS and CDR2 FQNEAQ. CDR3 residues: CASSLAPSSNQPQHF. CDR3 DNA: TGTGCCAGCAGCTTAGCGCCTTCAAGCAATCAGCCCCAGCATTTT. Supplemented by reference TRBV7-8 and TRBJ1-5, the full variable domain reads GAGVSQSPRYKVAKRGQDVALRCDPISGHVSLFWYQQALGQGPEFLTYFQNEAQLDKSGLPSDRFFAERPEGSVSTLKIQRTQQEDSAVYLCASSLAPSSNQPQHFGDGTRLSIL.

This clonotype was picked up many times. The gene calls are TRBV24-1 and TRBJ2-1, with a weak D call TRBD1 (5 bases). In germline, CDR1 is KGHDR, CDR2 SFDVKD. This CDR3 is built from 13 residues. Trimming removed 7 bases from V and 3 bases from J, with 9 bases in between. CDR3 protein: CATSGHSYNEQFF. CDR3 nucleotide sequence: TGTGCCACCAGCGGACATAGCTACAATGAGCAGTTCTTC.

This clonotype was observed many times. V gene TRBV6-2 or TRBV6-3 combines with J gene TRBJ2-7; 8 bases align to TRBD2. V shed 1 base and J 5 bases; nucleotides not matched to a gene: 10. The CDR3 loop spans 16 amino acids. The germline V gene has CDR1 MNHEY and CDR2 SVGEGT. CDR3 nucleotide sequence: TGTGCCAGCAGTTACTTTGAAGCGGGAGCAGGCCACGAGCAGTACTTC. Translated, it gives CASSYFEAGAGHEQYF.

This clonotype has a handful of counts. J is TRBJ2-6 and V is TRBV5-4; TRBD1 matches 11 bases. The germline V gene has CDR1 SGHNT and CDR2 YYREEE (reference sequence). This CDR3 spans 15 amino acids. J lost 4 bases, V lost 9 bases, and 6 bases had no gene match. CDR3 residues: CATGQGAEGANVLTF. Written as DNA, the CDR3 is TGTGCCACCGGACAGGGGGCGGAGGGGGCCAACGTCCTGACTTTC.

CDR3 in DNA: TGTGCCAGCAGCTCCCGGACAGGGTGGATCGACGAGCAGTACTTC. Amino acids: CASSSRTGWIDEQYF. The V and J genes are TRBV5-6 and TRBJ2-7; 8 positions match TRBD1. Germline V gene data show CDR1 as SGHDT and CDR2 as YYEEEE. V shed 3 bases, J shed 5 bases, and the junction held 10 bases outside the gene matches. The CDR3 runs 15 residues.

This clonotype has ten or more counts. The chain employs TRBV9 and TRBJ2-2, with 10 positions matching TRBD2. Germline V gene lookup returns CDR1 SGDLS and CDR2 YYNGEE. V dropped 1 base and J dropped 2; count of bases not matched to a gene: 5. This CDR3 comprises 17 residues. The CDR3 coding sequence is TGTGCCAGCAGCGTATCGGTAGCGGGGGGTAACACCGGGGAGCTGTTTTTT. This encodes CASSVSVAGGNTGELFF.